These 14 T cell receptor beta chains were sequenced from one sample in a study of identical twins. TCRdb passed the 5' RACE reads through MiXCR, listing each CDR3 protein once. Of under 400,000 distinct CDR3 sequences listed, 7% to 9.5% are singletons. The source material was naive T cells sorted from blood. The receptors come from a woman between 50 and 59 years old in good health.

This clonotype has at least ten counts. This chain uses TRBV5-1 with TRBJ2-1; D not certain. Germline V gene data show CDR1 as SGHRS and CDR2 as YFSETQ. Trimming removed 4 bases at V and 8 bases at J, with 7 bases between. The CDR3 sequence is 11 residues long. The CDR3: CASSDLDEQFF. DNA of the CDR3: TGCGCCAGCAGCGACCTGGATGAGCAGTTCTTC.

This clonotype showed up just a few times. The chain carries TRBV11-2 and TRBJ2-7; 10 bases align to TRBD1. Germline loops: CDR1 SGHAT, CDR2 FQNNGV. This CDR3 has 13 residues. This CDR3 is CADGDRGFHEQYF. CDR3 nucleotides: TGTGCAGACGGGGACAGGGGCTTCCACGAGCAGTACTTC.

This chain links TRBV12-3 or TRBV12-4 with TRBJ1-5, with 8 bases matching TRBD1. J lost 0 bases, V lost 6 bases, and 4 bases had no gene match. The CDR3 has 15 amino acids. The DNA of the CDR3 is TGTGCCAGCAGAACCGGGACAGGTAGCAATCAGCCCCAGCATTTT. Protein sequence: CASRTGTGSNQPQHF.

The chain couples TRBV11-2 to TRBJ2-4, with 8 bases that match TRBD2. From germline, CDR1 is SGHAT and CDR2 FQNNGV. V was clipped by 3 bases and J by 2 bases; unmatched bases: 9. The CDR3 contains 17 residues. The CDR3 spells CASSLGFLAGTKNIQYF. The DNA of the CDR3 is TGTGCCAGCAGCTTGGGTTTTCTAGCGGGCACCAAAAACATTCAGTACTTC.

In this sample, this clonotype turned up many times. The V gene is TRBV12-3 or TRBV12-4, the J gene TRBJ2-5, with 7 positions matching TRBD1. The J segment lost 1 base and the V segment lost 5 bases, leaving 13 bases of the junction unmatched. This CDR3 has 17 residues. The CDR3: CASSESGTENLQETQYF. In nucleotides, the CDR3 is TGTGCCAGCAGTGAATCCGGGACAGAAAACCTCCAAGAGACCCAGTACTTC.

This clonotype was seen many times. The J gene is TRBJ2-1, the V gene TRBV24-1; 11 bases are shared with TRBD2. The CDR3 spans 16 residues. The V gene's germline CDR1 is KGHDR and CDR2 SFDVKD. The ends lost 5 bases at V and 4 bases at J; junction bases unmatched: 6. This CDR3 reads CATSGQLAGGYNEQFF. CDR3 nucleotide sequence: TGTGCCACCAGTGGGCAGTTAGCGGGAGGGTACAATGAGCAGTTCTTC.

This clonotype has a handful of counts. This chain joins TRBV14 and TRBJ2-3, with D perhaps matching TRBD2 (6 bases). Germline V gene sequence: CDR1 SGHDN, CDR2 FVKESK. Trimming left V 4 bases short and J 9 bases short, with 11 bases between. The CDR3 is 12 amino acids. CDR3 protein: CASSRLVGTQYF. CDR3 coding DNA: TGTGCCAGCAGCCGACTAGTGGGGACGCAGTATTTT.

This clonotype was detected only a few times. This rearrangement joins TRBV10-3 to TRBJ2-3; D is perhaps TRBD1 (6 bases). This CDR3 comprises 16 residues. The germline V gene encodes CDR1 ENHRY and CDR2 SYGVKD. V dropped 6 bases and J dropped 0 bases, with 16 bases sitting between them. This CDR3 is CAIRHTRTESTDTQYF. For the CDR3, the DNA is TGTGCCATCAGGCACACACGGACAGAGAGCACAGATACGCAGTATTTT.

This chain uses TRBV15 with TRBJ2-2; D not resolved. With 0 bases removed from V and 9 bases from J, the gap between germline ends came to 5 bases. The CDR3 is made up of 12 amino acids. Looked up from germline, CDR1 is LNHNV and CDR2 is YYDKDF (reference sequence). CDR3 amino acids: CATSRDKRELFF. CDR3 in DNA: TGTGCCACCAGCAGAGATAAGCGGGAGCTGTTTTTT.

V usage is TRBV5-1 and J usage is TRBJ2-1; 11 nucleotides match TRBD2. Trimming at V came to 0 bases and at J to 0 bases, leaving 5 bases not matched to a gene. CDR3 size: 18 residues. Germline V lookup: CDR1 SGHRS, CDR2 YFSETQ. The CDR3 bases are TGCGCCAGCAGCTTGGTCACTAGCGGGGGCAGCTCCTACAATGAGCAGTTCTTC. Translated: CASSLVTSGGSSYNEQFF.

The chain employs TRBV12-3 or TRBV12-4 and TRBJ2-7, with D tentatively TRBD1 (5 bases). This CDR3 comprises 14 residues. Trimming shortened V by 4 bases and J by 0 bases, and 10 bases separated the two germline ends. Written as DNA, the CDR3 is TGTGCCAGCAGTTCGGACAACCCCTCCTACGAGCAGTACTTC. This gives the protein CASSSDNPSYEQYF.

The chain is built from TRBV12-3 or TRBV12-4 and TRBJ2-2; TRBD2 is a possible D gene (5 bases). Trimming left V 3 bases short and J 7 bases short, with 9 bases between. CDR3 length: 13 residues. The CDR3 DNA sequence: TGTGCCAGCAGTTTGTTGGAGGACGGGGAGCTGTTTTTT. Its protein is CASSLLEDGELFF.

This clonotype was seen a handful of times. The chain couples TRBV12-3 or TRBV12-4 to TRBJ2-1, with D tentatively TRBD2 (6 bases). Trimming removed 5 bases from V and 5 bases from J, with 16 bases in between. The CDR3 extends over 15 amino acids. The CDR3: CASSRTSQTNNEQFF. CDR3 bases: TGTGCCAGCAGTAGAACTAGCCAGACTAACAATGAGCAGTTCTTC.

The chain couples TRBV5-1 to TRBJ2-5, with D unresolved. This CDR3 comprises 14 residues. V shed 4 bases and J shed 1 base, with 11 bases lying between them. Per the germline V gene, CDR1 is SGHRS and CDR2 is YFSETQ. This CDR3 is CASSLSHIQETQYF. CDR3 nucleotides: TGCGCCAGCAGCCTCTCCCATATCCAAGAGACCCAGTACTTC.